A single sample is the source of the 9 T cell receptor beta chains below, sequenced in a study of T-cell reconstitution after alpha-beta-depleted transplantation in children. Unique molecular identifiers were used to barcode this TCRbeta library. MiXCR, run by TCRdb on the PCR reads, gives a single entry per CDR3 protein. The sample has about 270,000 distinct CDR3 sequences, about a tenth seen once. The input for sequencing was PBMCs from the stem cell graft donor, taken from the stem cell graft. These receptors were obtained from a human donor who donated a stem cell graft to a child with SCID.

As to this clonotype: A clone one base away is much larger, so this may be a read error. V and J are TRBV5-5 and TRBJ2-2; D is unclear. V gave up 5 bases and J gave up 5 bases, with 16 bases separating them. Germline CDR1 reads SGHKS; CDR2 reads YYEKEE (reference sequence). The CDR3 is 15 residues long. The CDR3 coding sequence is TGTGCCAGCAGAGCTTACGTGGGGTTGACCGGGGAGCTGTTTTTT. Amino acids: CASRAYVGLTGELFF. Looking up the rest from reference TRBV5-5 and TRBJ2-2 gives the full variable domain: DAGVTQSPTHLIKTRGQQVTLRCSPISGHKSVSWYQQVLGQGPQFIFQYYEKEERGRGNFPDRFSARQFPNYSSELNVNALLLGDSALYLCASRAYVGLTGELFFGEGSRLTVL.

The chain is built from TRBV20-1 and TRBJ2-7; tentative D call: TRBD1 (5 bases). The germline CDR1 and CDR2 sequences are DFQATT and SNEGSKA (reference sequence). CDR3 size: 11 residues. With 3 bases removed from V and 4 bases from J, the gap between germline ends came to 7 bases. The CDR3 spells CSASDSYEQYF. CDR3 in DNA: TGCAGTGCTAGTGACAGTTACGAGCAGTACTTC.

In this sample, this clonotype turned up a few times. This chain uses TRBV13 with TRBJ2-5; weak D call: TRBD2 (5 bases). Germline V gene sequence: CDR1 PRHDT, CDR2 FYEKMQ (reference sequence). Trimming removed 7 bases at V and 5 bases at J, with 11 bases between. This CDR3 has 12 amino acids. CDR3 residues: CASTAPGETQYF. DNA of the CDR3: TGTGCCAGCACCGCCCCGGGGGAGACCCAGTACTTC.

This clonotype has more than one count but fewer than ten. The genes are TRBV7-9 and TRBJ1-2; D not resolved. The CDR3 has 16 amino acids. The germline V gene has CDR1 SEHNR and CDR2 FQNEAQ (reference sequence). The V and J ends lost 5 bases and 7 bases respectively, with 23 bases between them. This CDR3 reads CASSPKDVRLLSGYTF. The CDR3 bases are TGTGCCAGCAGCCCAAAGGATGTCAGACTTCTTTCTGGCTACACCTTC. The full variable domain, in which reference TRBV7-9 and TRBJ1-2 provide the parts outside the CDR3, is DTGVSQNPRHKITKRGQNVTFRCDPISEHNRLYWYRQTLGQGPEFLTYFQNEAQLEKSRLLSDRFSAERPKGSFSTLEIQRTEQGDSAMYLCASSPKDVRLLSGYTFGSGTRLTVV.

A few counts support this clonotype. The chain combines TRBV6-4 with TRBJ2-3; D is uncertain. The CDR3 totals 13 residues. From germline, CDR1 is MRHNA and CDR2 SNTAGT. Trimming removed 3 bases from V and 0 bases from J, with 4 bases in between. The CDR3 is CASSEASTDTQYF. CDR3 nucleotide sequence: TGTGCCAGCAGTGAGGCTAGCACAGATACGCAGTATTTT.

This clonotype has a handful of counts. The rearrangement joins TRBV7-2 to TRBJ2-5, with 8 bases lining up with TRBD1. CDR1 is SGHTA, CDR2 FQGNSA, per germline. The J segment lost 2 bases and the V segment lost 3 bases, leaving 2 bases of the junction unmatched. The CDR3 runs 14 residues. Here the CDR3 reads CASSLDRVQETQYF. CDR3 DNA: TGTGCCAGCAGCTTGGACAGGGTTCAAGAGACCCAGTACTTC.

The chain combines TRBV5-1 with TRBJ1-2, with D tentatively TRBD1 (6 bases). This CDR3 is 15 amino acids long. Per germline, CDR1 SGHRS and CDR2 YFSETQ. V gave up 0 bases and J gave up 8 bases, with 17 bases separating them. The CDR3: CASSLALDTGKGYTF. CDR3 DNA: TGCGCCAGCAGCTTGGCCCTGGATACAGGGAAAGGCTACACCTTC. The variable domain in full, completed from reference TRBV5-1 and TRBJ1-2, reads KAGVTQTPRYLIKTRGQQVTLSCSPISGHRSVSWYQQTPGQGLQFLFEYFSETQRNKGNFPGRFSGRQFSNSRSEMNVSTLELGDSALYLCASSLALDTGKGYTFGSGTRLTVV.

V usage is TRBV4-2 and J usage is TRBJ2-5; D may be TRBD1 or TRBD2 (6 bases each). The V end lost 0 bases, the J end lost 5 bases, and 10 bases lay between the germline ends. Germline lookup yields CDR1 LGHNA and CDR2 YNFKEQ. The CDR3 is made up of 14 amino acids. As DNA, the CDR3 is TGTGCCAGCAGCCAAGATCAAGGGGGGGAGACCCAGTACTTC. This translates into CASSQDQGGETQYF.

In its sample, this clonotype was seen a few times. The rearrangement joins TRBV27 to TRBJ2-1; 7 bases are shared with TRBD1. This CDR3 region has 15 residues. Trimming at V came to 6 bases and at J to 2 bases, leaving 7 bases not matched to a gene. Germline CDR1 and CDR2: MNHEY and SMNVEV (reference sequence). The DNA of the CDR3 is TGTGCCAGCAGCCCCGGGACAGCAACCTACAATGAGCAGTTCTTC. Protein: CASSPGTATYNEQFF.